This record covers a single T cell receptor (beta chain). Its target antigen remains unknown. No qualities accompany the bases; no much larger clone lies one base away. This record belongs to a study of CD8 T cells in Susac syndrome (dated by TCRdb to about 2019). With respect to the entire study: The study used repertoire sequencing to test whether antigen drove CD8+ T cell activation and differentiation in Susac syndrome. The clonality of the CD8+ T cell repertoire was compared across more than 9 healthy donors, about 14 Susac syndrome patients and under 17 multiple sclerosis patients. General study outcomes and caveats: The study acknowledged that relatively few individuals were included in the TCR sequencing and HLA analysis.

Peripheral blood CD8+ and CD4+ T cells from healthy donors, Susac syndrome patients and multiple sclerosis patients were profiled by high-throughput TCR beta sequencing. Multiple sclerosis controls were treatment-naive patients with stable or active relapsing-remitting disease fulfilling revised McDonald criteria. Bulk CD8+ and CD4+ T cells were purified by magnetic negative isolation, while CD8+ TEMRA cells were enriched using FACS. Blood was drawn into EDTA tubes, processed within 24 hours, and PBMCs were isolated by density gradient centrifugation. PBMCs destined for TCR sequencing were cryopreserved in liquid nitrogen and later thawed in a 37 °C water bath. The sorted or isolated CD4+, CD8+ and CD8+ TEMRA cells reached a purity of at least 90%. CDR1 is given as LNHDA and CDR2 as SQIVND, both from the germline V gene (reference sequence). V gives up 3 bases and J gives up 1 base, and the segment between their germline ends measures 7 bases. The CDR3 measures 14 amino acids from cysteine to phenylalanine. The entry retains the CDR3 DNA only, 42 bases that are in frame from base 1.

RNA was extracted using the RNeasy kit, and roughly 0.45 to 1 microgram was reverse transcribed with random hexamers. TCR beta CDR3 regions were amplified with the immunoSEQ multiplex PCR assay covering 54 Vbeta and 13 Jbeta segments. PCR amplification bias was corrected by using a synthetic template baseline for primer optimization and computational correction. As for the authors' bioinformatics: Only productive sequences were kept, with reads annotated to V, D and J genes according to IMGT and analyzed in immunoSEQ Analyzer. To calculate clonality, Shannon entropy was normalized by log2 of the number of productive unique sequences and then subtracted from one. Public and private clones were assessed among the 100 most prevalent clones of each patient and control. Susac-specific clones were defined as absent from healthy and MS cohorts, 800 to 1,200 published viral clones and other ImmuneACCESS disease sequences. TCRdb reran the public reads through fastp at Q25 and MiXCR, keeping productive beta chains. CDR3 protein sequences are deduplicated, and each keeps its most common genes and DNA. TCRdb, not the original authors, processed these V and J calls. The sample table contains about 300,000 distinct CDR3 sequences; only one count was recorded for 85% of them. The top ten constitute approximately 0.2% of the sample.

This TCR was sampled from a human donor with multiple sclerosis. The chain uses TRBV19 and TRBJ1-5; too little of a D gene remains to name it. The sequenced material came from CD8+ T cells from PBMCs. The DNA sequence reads TGTGCCAGTAGTATTAGTCCGAGCAATCAGCCCCAGCATTTT. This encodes CASSISPSNQPQHF.